This T cell receptor beta chain was captured in a study of T cell repertoires in MIS-A myocarditis (dated by TCRdb to between 2021 and 2024). Amplification of TCRbeta CDR3 regions relied on the immunoSEQ bias-controlled multiplex PCR, followed by high-throughput sequencing. As for the original processing: CDR3 sequences were collapsed and filtered by the immunoSEQ vendor pipeline to quantify abundance and frequency of each unique TCRbeta CDR3. Dominant CDR3 amino acid sequences were clustered with SARS-CoV-2-specific ImmuneCODE TCRbeta sequences by CD-HIT using a 90% global sequence identity threshold. Clones at frequencies from 0.1 to 1 were categorized as hyperexpanded, and clones at frequencies from 0.01 to 0.1 were categorized as large. MiXCR was used to confirm CDR3 amino acid sequences and V and J gene assignments of dominant clones. The R stringdist package was used to compute Levenshtein distances between the patient clonotypes and the ImmuneCODE hits. TCRdb carries this immuneACCESS record with in-frame sequences only. Its versions omit some clonotypes, under half of them owing to an unresolved V gene in the studies checked, with the rest unexplained. V and J calls and clone size are those listed in that table; D and trimming were worked out from the DNA. The sample table shows roughly 10,000 clones, and around 89% are seen once. The top ten hold about 2% of the sample.

The QIAamp DNA FFPE kit was used to extract genomic DNA from formalin-fixed paraffin-embedded autopsy tissue. Notes on this clone: Its antigen specificity is not known. Base quality data are lacking; no much larger clone is found one base away.

This receptor was obtained from a man aged 18 to 29 with fulminant myocarditis from multisystem inflammatory syndrome in adults (MIS-A) after COVID-19. The sample consisted of thoracic lymph node tissue obtained at autopsy.

The DNA is TGTGCCAGCAGCGTAGGCCTAGCGGAATACCAAGAGACCCAGTACTTC. The translation is CASSVGLAEYQETQYF. The sequence is built from TRBV9 and TRBJ2-5; a stretch of 7 junction bases matches TRBD2. From the germline V gene, CDR1 is SGDLS and CDR2 is YYNGEE. The CDR3 sequence holds 16 residues, the cysteine and phenylalanine included. Just CDR3 DNA is preserved here, 48 bases in frame from base 1. The V end gives up 0 bases and the J end 0 bases, leaving 5 bases in the junction not matched to a gene.